The TCR beta chain under discussion was sequenced for a study of T-cell memory formation after mild COVID-19. On the study more broadly: The study found TCR clusters largely donor specific.

Regarding this clonotype: Its target is not known. One end of the junction varies from germline; a read error may be responsible.

Constant-segment-primed 5'RACE gave TCR alpha and TCR beta cDNA libraries with sample barcodes and UMIs. From the 5' RACE reads, TCRdb called clonotypes with MiXCR, one entry per CDR3 protein. This table holds roughly 130,000 distinct CDR3 sequences, roughly 15% found once. Study results and caveats: For second-wave clones that peaked at day 37, SARS-CoV-2 specificity went unverified. Cross-reactive memory seemingly joined, as some responding clones were found in pre-infection memory.

The length of the CDR3 is 13 residues. The V gene's germline CDR1 is SQVTM and CDR2 ANQGSEA. The TCR sequence derives from an adult woman who had mild COVID-19 (a few samples of this study predate the infection). Cell type and time point are not known. The V and J genes are TRBV29-1 and TRBJ2-2; D tentatively reads TRBD1 or TRBD2 (5 bases each). The sequenced sample consisted of PBMCs or a T cell subset sorted from them (not recorded which). Here the CDR3 DNA reads TGCAGCGCCTGGGACGTGAACACCTGGGAGCTGTTTTTT. Translating gives CSAWDVNTWELFF.